The sequence of this T cell receptor (beta chain) was determined in a study of STAT5B mutations in CD4+ large granular lymphocyte leukemia. The survey-level immunoSEQ assay was used. Per the authors' pipeline: A productive frequency of 2.59 x 10-5 was the lowest detectable. Clones were read by immunoSEQ multiplex PCR, and TCRdb kept only the in-frame ones, dropping some. Clone size and the V and J calls come from that table; the DNA yielded D and trimming. Here the sample spans roughly 32,000 clones, under 85% being singletons. Study outcomes and limitations: Without putative leukemic clones, patient CD4-sorted repertoires remained more clonal than healthy CD4+ repertoires.

To note about this clone: What it binds is not known.

The CDR3 spans 12 residues. Germline V gives CDR1 SGDLS, CDR2 YYNGEE. The V end was cut by 4 bases, the J end by 10 bases, with 14 bases between. This chain joins TRBV9 and TRBJ2-5; D unresolved. This clonotype originated in a human donor in good health. Sequenced: CD4+ T cells from blood buffy coats. CDR3 DNA: TGTGCCAGCAGCACTGACACGAAGAACCAGTACTTC. It codes for CASSTDTKNQYF.